The 22 T cell receptor beta chains presented below share a single source sample, sequenced in a study of identical twins. TCRdb re-derived calls from the 5' RACE reads in MiXCR, one entry per CDR3 protein. Counted here are about 530,000 distinct CDR3 sequences, nearly 15% occurring once; the ten biggest clones make up 0.44%. The sample was also reused in another study, on yellow fever vaccine responses in identical twins.

Material for sequencing was CD4+ T cells sorted from blood. All receptors come from a woman younger than 30 in good health.

This clonotype was detected a few times. The CDR3 here is CSVGSGTGMYYEQYF. DNA for the CDR3: TGCAGCGTTGGCTCCGGGACAGGGATGTACTACGAGCAGTACTTC. This chain links TRBV29-1 with TRBJ2-7; 9 positions match TRBD1. V was clipped by 4 bases and J by 3 bases; unmatched bases: 10. The CDR3 has 15 amino acids. CDR1 SQVTM and CDR2 ANQGSEA come from the germline V gene.

The genes are TRBV5-1 and TRBJ2-5, with 10 bases fitting TRBD1. V trimming: 3 bases; J trimming: 10 bases; junction bases outside the gene matches: 9. The CDR3 has 14 amino acids. Germline CDR1 is SGHRS and CDR2 is YFSETQ. Here the CDR3 DNA reads TGCGCCAGCAGCTCCGGGACAGGGGAGTTCGGCCAGTACTTC. This gives the protein CASSSGTGEFGQYF.

The V and J genes are TRBV20-1 and TRBJ2-7; 11 bases map to TRBD2. The CDR3 totals 16 residues. J lost 4 bases, V lost 5 bases, and 13 bases had no gene match. The germline V gene encodes CDR1 DFQATT and CDR2 SNEGSKA (reference sequence). As DNA, the CDR3 is TGCAGTGCTTCACAAAGGGTAGCGGGAGGGAAGTACGAGCAGTACTTC. Protein sequence: CSASQRVAGGKYEQYF.

This clonotype was counted only a few times. V usage is TRBV24-1 and J usage is TRBJ2-3, with TRBD1 matching 8 bases. CDR3 length: 14 amino acids. Trimming took 2 bases from V and 5 from J; bases not matched to a gene: 2. The germline CDR1 and CDR2 sequences are KGHDR and SFDVKD. The CDR3 nucleotides read TGTGCCACCAGTGATTGGGGACAGGAAGATACGCAGTATTTT. Protein product: CATSDWGQEDTQYF.

This clonotype was observed a handful of times. The rearrangement links TRBV10-3 to TRBJ1-5; 10 nucleotides line up with TRBD1. With V trimmed by 3 bases and J by 5 bases, 13 bases remained unmatched. This CDR3 contains 18 residues. Germline V lookup: CDR1 ENHRY, CDR2 SYGVKD. CDR3: CAISEFLPWGTGDQPQHF. The CDR3 region has the DNA TGTGCCATCAGTGAATTCCTACCCTGGGGGACAGGGGATCAGCCCCAGCATTTT.

Ten or more counts support this clonotype. The V gene is TRBV5-1, the J gene TRBJ1-2; no clear D. The V and J ends lost 0 bases and 7 bases respectively, with 7 bases between them. CDR1 is SGHRS and CDR2 is YFSETQ in the germline V gene. The CDR3 sequence is 12 residues long. CDR3 sequence: CASSLDGGGYTF. The CDR3 DNA reads as TGCGCCAGCAGCTTGGACGGCGGTGGCTACACCTTC. Full variable domain (missing parts from reference TRBV5-1 and TRBJ1-2): KAGVTQTPRYLIKTRGQQVTLSCSPISGHRSVSWYQQTPGQGLQFLFEYFSETQRNKGNFPGRFSGRQFSNSRSEMNVSTLELGDSALYLCASSLDGGGYTFGSGTRLTVV.

This clonotype was picked up a small number of times. The chain is built from TRBV5-1 and TRBJ2-4; a weak D match, TRBD2 (5 bases). Trimming left V 0 bases short and J 3 bases short, with 16 bases between. The CDR3 covers 17 residues. Germline V gene sequence: CDR1 SGHRS, CDR2 YFSETQ. The CDR3 nucleotides read TGCGCCAGCAGCTTGGCCGGTGGTGCGGGCATCAAAAACATTCAGTACTTC. It translates to CASSLAGGAGIKNIQYF. The whole variable domain, filled in from reference TRBV5-1 and TRBJ2-4, reads KAGVTQTPRYLIKTRGQQVTLSCSPISGHRSVSWYQQTPGQGLQFLFEYFSETQRNKGNFPGRFSGRQFSNSRSEMNVSTLELGDSALYLCASSLAGGAGIKNIQYFGAGTRLSVL.

In its sample, this clonotype was seen many times. This chain uses TRBV3-1 with TRBJ1-4; D is undetermined. Germline V gene sequence: CDR1 LGHDT, CDR2 YNNKEL (reference sequence). The CDR3 has 13 residues. Trimming removed 1 base from V and 10 bases from J, with 10 bases in between. This CDR3 reads CASSQGTSGKLFF. The CDR3, as DNA: TGTGCCAGCAGCCAAGGGACCTCGGGAAAACTGTTTTTT.

The DNA of the CDR3 is TGTGCCAGCAGTTTCCGGGGAATCAACTACGAGCAGTACTTC. This translates into CASSFRGINYEQYF. This chain links TRBV12-3 or TRBV12-4 with TRBJ2-7; tentative D call: TRBD2 (5 bases). The CDR3 is 14 residues long. With 3 bases removed from V and 3 bases from J, the gap between germline ends came to 12 bases.

This clonotype was counted only a few times. The genes are TRBV12-3 or TRBV12-4 and TRBJ1-5; a weak D match, TRBD1 (5 bases). CDR3 length equals 14 residues. Trimming took off 4 bases at V and 1 base at J, with 8 bases between the two ends. The CDR3 bases are TGTGCCAGCAGTTCCCAGGGAAGCAATCAGCCCCAGCATTTT. Protein sequence: CASSSQGSNQPQHF.

The table lists this clonotype with a few counts. V gene TRBV10-3 combines with J gene TRBJ2-5, with D uncertain. CDR3 size: 13 residues. Trimming stripped 8 bases from V and 5 bases from J, with 15 bases between. In germline, CDR1 is ENHRY, CDR2 SYGVKD. The CDR3 reads CAIRAQRVETQYF. Written as DNA, the CDR3 is TGTGCCATCCGGGCCCAAAGGGTTGAGACCCAGTACTTC.

V is TRBV14 and J is TRBJ2-7, with D possibly called TRBD1 or TRBD2 (6 bases each). This CDR3 has 19 residues. Trimming shortened V by 0 bases and J by 2 bases, and 23 bases separated the two germline ends. CDR1 is SGHDN and CDR2 is FVKESK in the germline V gene. This CDR3 reads CASSQEGGRGGTATYEQYF. The CDR3, as DNA: TGTGCCAGCAGCCAAGAAGGGGGGAGAGGGGGGACCGCAACCTACGAGCAGTACTTC.

This clonotype turned up a few times. The rearrangement uses TRBV10-2 and TRBJ1-5, with D unclear. With 4 bases removed from V and 5 bases from J, the gap between germline ends came to 9 bases. In germline, CDR1 is WSHSY, CDR2 SAAADI. CDR3 length: 13 amino acids. CDR3 coding DNA: TGCGCCAGCAGTGCGATGCAAGATCAGCCCCAGCATTTT. Protein product: CASSAMQDQPQHF.

This clonotype was found many times. V usage is TRBV10-2 and J usage is TRBJ2-1, with 11 bases that match TRBD2. This CDR3 comprises 15 residues. The J segment lost 7 bases and the V segment lost 6 bases, leaving 8 bases of the junction unmatched. CDR1 and CDR2 from the germline V gene are WSHSY and SAAADI. CDR3 protein: CASRVAGGQYNEQFF. The CDR3 DNA reads TGCGCCAGCAGGGTAGCGGGAGGGCAGTATAATGAGCAGTTCTTC.

This clonotype was observed at least ten times. This rearrangement joins TRBV7-2 to TRBJ1-1; weak D call: TRBD1 (5 bases). V lost 1 base and J 1 base, leaving 13 bases between the germline ends. The CDR3 contains 16 residues. Germline V gives CDR1 SGHTA, CDR2 FQGNSA. The CDR3 loop is CASSLVWGSANTEAFF. CDR3 bases: TGTGCCAGCAGCTTAGTATGGGGGAGCGCGAACACTGAAGCTTTCTTT.

This clonotype has ten or more counts. This chain joins TRBV12-3 or TRBV12-4 and TRBJ1-6; D is unclear. The CDR3 loop spans 13 amino acids. Deletions cut 7 bases from V and 7 bases from J, with 11 bases between. The CDR3 is CASNREMNSPLHF. The CDR3 DNA reads as TGTGCCAGCAACCGCGAAATGAATTCACCCCTCCACTTT.

The chain has TRBV29-1 and TRBJ2-3, with D perhaps TRBD1 or TRBD2 (5 bases each). CDR1 and CDR2 from the germline V gene are SQVTM and ANQGSEA. The CDR3 totals 17 residues. V lost 4 bases and J lost 9, with 29 bases in between. The CDR3 DNA sequence: TGCAGCGTTGTCGGGGACGGGCAGGGTGGTACTTCTGCGACGCAGTATTTT. Translation: CSVVGDGQGGTSATQYF.

There are many counts of this clonotype. The CDR3 sequence: CASSQGAAANTGELFF. DNA for the CDR3: TGTGCCAGCAGCCAAGGGGCAGCCGCGAACACCGGGGAGCTGTTTTTT. The rearrangement uses TRBV3-1 and TRBJ2-2; D remains unclear. CDR1 and CDR2 (germline): LGHDT, YNNKEL (reference sequence). CDR3 length equals 16 residues. The V end lost 1 base, the J end lost 0 bases, and 9 bases lay between the germline ends.

This clonotype has a handful of counts. V is TRBV2 and J is TRBJ2-1; D is ambiguous. The CDR3 consists of 15 residues. With 6 bases removed from V and 2 bases from J, the gap between germline ends came to 14 bases. Germline V lookup: CDR1 SNHLY, CDR2 FYNNEI. This CDR3 reads CASRDGREAYNEQFF. Here the CDR3 DNA reads TGTGCCAGCAGGGACGGAAGGGAAGCCTACAATGAGCAGTTCTTC.

This clonotype has just a few counts. Relative to the germline gene, one junction end is altered; a read error may explain this. The V gene is TRBV5-1, the J gene TRBJ1-5; D is perhaps TRBD1 (6 bases). This CDR3 region has 15 residues. Per the germline V gene, CDR1 is SGHRS and CDR2 is YFSETQ. CDR3 nucleotides: TGTGCCAGCAGCTTAGAAGGGGGTGGCAACCAGCCCCAGCATTTT. Translation gives CASSLEGGGNQPQHF.

This clonotype appeared a few times. The rearrangement uses TRBV3-1 and TRBJ2-1; TRBD2 matches 12 bases. CDR3 size: 13 residues. J was trimmed by 10 bases and V by 4 bases; bases with no gene match: 2. The V gene's germline CDR1 is LGHDT and CDR2 YNNKEL (reference sequence). Written as DNA, the CDR3 is TGTGCCAGCAGCCGCGGACTAGCGGGGGAGCAGTTCTTC. Translation: CASSRGLAGEQFF.

This clonotype has more than one count but fewer than ten. The chain joins TRBV20-1 to TRBJ2-1; no reliable D call. This CDR3 region has 14 residues. CDR1 is DFQATT, CDR2 SNEGSKA, per germline (reference sequence). Deletions cut 6 bases from V and 5 bases from J, with 17 bases between. The CDR3 DNA reads as TGCAGTGCGCCGCCCCGGGCTACCGACAATGAGCAGTTCTTC. This translates into CSAPPRATDNEQFF.